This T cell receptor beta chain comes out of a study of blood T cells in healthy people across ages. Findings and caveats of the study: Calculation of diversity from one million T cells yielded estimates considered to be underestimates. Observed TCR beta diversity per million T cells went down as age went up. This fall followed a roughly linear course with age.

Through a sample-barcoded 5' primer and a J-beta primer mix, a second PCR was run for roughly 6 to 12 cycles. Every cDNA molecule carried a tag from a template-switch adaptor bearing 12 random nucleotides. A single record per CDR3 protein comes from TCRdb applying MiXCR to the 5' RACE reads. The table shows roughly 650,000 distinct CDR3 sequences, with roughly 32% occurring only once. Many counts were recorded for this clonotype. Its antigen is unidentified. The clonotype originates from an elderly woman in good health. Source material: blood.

The CDR3: CSARQGDWGYEQYF. CDR3 sequence (DNA): TGCAGTGCCCGCCAGGGGGATTGGGGCTACGAGCAGTACTTC. The chain employs TRBV20-1 and TRBJ2-7, with 7 bases matching TRBD1. This CDR3 has 14 residues. Germline CDR1 is DFQATT and CDR2 is SNEGSKA (reference sequence). V gave up 6 bases and J gave up 3 bases; unmatched junction bases: 11.